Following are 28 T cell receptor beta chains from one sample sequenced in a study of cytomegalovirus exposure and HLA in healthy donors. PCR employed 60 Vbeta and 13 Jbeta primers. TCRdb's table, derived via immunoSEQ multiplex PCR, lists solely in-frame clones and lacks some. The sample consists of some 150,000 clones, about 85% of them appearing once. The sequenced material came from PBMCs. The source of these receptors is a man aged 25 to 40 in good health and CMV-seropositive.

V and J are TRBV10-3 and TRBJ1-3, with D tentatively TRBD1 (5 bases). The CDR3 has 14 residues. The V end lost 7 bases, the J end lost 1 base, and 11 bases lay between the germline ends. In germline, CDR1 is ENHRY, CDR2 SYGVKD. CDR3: CAINPGGSGNTIYF. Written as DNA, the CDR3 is TGTGCCATCAACCCTGGGGGGTCTGGAAACACCATATATTTT.

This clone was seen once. CDR3 in DNA: TGTGCCAGCAGTCTCCCCACAGGGGGGAACACTGAAGCTTTCTTT. It yields the protein CASSLPTGGNTEAFF. The gene calls are TRBV28 and TRBJ1-1; 8 bases match TRBD1. V dropped 5 bases and J dropped 1; count of bases not matched to a gene: 6. The CDR3 has 15 residues. In germline, CDR1 is MDHEN, CDR2 SYDVKM.

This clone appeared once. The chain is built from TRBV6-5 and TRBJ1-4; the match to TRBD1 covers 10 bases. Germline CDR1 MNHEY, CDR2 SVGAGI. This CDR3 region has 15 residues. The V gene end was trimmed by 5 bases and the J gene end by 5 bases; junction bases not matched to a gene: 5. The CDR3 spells CASSQPGQGNEKLFF. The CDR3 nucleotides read TGTGCCAGCAGTCAGCCGGGACAGGGGAATGAAAAACTGTTTTTT.

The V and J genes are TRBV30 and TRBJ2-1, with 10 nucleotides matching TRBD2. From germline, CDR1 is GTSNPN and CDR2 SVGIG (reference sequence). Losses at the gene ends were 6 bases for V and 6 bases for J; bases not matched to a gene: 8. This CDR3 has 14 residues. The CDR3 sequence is CACQGTSVTNEQFF. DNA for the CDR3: TGTGCCTGCCAGGGGACTAGCGTGACCAATGAGCAGTTCTTC.

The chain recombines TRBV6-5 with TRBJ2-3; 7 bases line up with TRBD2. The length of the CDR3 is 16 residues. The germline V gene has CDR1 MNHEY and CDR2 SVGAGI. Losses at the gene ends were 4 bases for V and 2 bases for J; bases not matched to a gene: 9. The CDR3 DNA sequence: TGTGCCAGCAGTTCCTCTAGCGGAACAATCACAGATACGCAGTATTTT. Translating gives CASSSSSGTITDTQYF.

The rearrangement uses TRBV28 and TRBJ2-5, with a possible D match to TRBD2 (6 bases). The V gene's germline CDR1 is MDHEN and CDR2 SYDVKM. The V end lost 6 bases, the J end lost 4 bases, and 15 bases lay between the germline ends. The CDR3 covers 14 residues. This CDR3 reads CASSPRGWGETQYF. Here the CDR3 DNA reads TGTGCCAGCAGCCCGCGGGGATGGGGAGAGACCCAGTACTTC.

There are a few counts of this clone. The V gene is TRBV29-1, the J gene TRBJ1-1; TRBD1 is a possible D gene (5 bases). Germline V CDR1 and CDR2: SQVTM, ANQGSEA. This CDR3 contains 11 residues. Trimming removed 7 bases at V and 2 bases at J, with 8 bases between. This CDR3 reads CSAGDNTEAFF. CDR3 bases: TGCAGCGCGGGGGACAACACTGAAGCTTTCTTT.

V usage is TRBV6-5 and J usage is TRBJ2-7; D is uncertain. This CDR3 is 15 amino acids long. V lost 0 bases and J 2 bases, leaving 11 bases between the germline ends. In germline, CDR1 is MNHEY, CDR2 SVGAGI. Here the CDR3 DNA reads TGTGCCAGCAGTTACTCGTTTACAGACCCCTACGAGCAGTACTTC. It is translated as CASSYSFTDPYEQYF.

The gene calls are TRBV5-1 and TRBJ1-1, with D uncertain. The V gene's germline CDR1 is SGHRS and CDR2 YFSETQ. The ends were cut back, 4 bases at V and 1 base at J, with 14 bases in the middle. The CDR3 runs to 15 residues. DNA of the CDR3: TGCGCCAGCAGCCCCGGGCGGGGAAGGAACACTGAAGCTTTCTTT. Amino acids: CASSPGRGRNTEAFF.

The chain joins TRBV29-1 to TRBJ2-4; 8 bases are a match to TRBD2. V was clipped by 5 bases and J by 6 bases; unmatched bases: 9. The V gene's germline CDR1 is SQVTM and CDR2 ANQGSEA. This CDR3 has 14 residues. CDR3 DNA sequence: TGCAGCGTTACCCCGGGACTAGGTTCAAACATTCAGTACTTC. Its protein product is CSVTPGLGSNIQYF.

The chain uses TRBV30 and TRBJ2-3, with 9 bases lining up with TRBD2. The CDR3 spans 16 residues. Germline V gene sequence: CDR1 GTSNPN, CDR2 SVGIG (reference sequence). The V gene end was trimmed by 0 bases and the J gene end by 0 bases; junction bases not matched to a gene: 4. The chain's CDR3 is CAWSVRTSGSTDTQYF. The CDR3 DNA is TGTGCCTGGAGTGTAAGAACTAGCGGGAGCACAGATACGCAGTATTTT.

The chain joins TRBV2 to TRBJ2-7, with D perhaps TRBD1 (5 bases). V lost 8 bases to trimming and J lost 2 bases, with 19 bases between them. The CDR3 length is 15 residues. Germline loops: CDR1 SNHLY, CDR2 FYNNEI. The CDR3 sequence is CASQPHSRQTYEQYF. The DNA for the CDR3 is TGTGCCAGCCAGCCCCACTCGCGACAGACCTACGAGCAGTACTTC. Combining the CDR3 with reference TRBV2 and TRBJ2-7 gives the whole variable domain EPEVTQTPSHQVTQMGQEVILRCVPISNHLYFYWYRQILGQKVEFLVSFYNNEISEKSEIFDDQFSVERPDGSNFTLKIRSTKLEDSAMYFCASQPHSRQTYEQYFGPGTRLTVT.

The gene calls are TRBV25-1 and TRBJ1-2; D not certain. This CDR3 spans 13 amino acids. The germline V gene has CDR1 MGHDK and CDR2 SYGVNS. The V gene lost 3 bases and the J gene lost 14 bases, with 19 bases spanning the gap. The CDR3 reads CASSEFHRSTPTF. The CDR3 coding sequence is TGTGCCAGCAGTGAGTTTCACAGATCAACCCCAACCTTC.

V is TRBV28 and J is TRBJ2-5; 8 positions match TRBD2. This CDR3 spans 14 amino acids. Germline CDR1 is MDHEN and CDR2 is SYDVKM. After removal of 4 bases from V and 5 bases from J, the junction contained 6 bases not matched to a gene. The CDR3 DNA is TGTGCCAGCAGTTCAGGGACTAGTTCGGAGACCCAGTACTTC. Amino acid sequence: CASSSGTSSETQYF.

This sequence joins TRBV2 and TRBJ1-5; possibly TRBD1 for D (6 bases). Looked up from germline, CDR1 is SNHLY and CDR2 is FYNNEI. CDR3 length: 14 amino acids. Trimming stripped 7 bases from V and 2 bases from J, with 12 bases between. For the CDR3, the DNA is TGTGCCAGCACTGGGGGGGCAGGCAATCAGCCCCAGCATTTT. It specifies CASTGGAGNQPQHF.

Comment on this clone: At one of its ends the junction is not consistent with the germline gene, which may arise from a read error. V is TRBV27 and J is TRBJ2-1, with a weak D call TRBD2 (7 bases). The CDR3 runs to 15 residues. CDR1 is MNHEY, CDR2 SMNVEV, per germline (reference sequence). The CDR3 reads CASSFVPGGGGEQFF. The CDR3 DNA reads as TGTGCCAGTAGTTTTGTACCCGGAGGGGGGGGTGAGCAGTTCTTC.

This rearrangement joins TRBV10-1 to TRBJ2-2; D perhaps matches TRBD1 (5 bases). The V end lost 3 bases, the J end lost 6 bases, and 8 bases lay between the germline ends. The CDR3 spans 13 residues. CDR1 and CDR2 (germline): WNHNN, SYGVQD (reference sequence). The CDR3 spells CASSDRVAGELFF. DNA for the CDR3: TGCGCCAGCAGTGACAGGGTGGCCGGGGAGCTGTTTTTT.

The CDR3 DNA reads TGTGCCAGCAGTGAGGTGGAGGGAGGTGGAAACACCATATATTTT. It translates to CASSEVEGGGNTIYF. V gene TRBV6-1 combines with J gene TRBJ1-3; D unclear. Germline values: CDR1 MNHNS, CDR2 SASEGT. The CDR3 consists of 15 residues. The V gene lost 3 bases and the J gene lost 3 bases, with 12 bases spanning the gap.

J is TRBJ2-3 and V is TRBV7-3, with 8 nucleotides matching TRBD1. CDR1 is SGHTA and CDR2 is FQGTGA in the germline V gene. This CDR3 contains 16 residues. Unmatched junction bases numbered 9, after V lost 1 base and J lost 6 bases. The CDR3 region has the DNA TGTGCCAGCAGCTTAAACAGGGGGACAGGCCTGGATACGCAGTATTTT. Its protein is CASSLNRGTGLDTQYF.

CDR3 amino acids: CASSPGRASTDTQYF. For the CDR3, the DNA is TGTGCCAGCAGCCCCGGGAGGGCCAGTACAGATACGCAGTATTTT. The V gene is TRBV6-5, the J gene TRBJ2-3; 8 bases align to TRBD2. J lost 3 bases, V lost 6 bases, and 8 bases had no gene match. The CDR3 length is 15 residues. The germline V gene encodes CDR1 MNHEY and CDR2 SVGAGI.

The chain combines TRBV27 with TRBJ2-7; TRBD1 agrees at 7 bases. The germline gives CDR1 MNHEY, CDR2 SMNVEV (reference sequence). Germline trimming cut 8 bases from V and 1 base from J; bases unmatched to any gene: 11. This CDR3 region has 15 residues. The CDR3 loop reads CASFSRGPRSYEQYF. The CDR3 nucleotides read TGTGCCAGCTTTTCGAGGGGGCCTCGTTCCTACGAGCAGTACTTC.

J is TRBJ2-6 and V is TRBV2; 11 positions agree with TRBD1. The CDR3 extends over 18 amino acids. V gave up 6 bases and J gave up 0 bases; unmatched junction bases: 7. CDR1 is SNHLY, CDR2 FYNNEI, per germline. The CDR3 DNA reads TGTGCCAGCAGGGTTGGGACAGGGGGACCCTCTGGGGCCAACGTCCTGACTTTC. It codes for CASRVGTGGPSGANVLTF.

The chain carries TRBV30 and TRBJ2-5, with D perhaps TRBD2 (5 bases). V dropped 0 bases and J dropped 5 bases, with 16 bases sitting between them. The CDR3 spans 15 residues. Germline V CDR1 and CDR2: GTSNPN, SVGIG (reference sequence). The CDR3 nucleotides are TGTGCCTGGAGTGTAAGTCGGGGTTCTTTGGAGACCCAGTACTTC. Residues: CAWSVSRGSLETQYF.

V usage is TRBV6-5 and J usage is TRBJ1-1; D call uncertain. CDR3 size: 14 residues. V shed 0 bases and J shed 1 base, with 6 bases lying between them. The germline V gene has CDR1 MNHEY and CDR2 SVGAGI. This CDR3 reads CASSYSRGNTEAFF. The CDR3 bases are TGTGCCAGCAGTTACTCAAGAGGGAACACTGAAGCTTTCTTT.

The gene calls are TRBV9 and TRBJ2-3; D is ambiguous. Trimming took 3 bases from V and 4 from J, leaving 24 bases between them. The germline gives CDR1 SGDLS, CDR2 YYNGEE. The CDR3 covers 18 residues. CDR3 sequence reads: CASSDPPEQAFEADTQYF. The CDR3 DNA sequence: TGTGCCAGCAGCGACCCCCCCGAACAAGCGTTCGAGGCAGATACGCAGTATTTT.

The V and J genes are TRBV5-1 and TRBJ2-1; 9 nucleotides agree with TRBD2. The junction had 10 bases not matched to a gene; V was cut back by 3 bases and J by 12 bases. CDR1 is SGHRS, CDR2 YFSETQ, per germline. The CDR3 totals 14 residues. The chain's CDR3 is CASSSMTSGSGQFF. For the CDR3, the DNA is TGCGCCAGCAGCTCGATGACTAGCGGTTCAGGGCAGTTCTTC.

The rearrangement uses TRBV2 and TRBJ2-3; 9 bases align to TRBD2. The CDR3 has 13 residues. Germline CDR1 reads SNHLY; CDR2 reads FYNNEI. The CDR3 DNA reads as TGTGGATCTAGCGGGATGAGCACAGATACGCAGTATTTT. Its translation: CGSSGMSTDTQYF.

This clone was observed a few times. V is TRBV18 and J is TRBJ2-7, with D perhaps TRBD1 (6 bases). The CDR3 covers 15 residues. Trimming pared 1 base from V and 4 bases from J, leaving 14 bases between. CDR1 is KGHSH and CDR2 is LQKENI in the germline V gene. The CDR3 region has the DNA TGTGCCAGCTCACCACGGACAGCCAGGGGTTACGAGCAGTACTTC. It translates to CASSPRTARGYEQYF.